These 9 T cell receptor beta chains originate from one sample sequenced in a study of identical twins. TCRdb re-called the 5' RACE reads with MiXCR, one entry per CDR3 protein. Of 500,000 to 650,000 distinct CDR3 sequences detected, about 7.1% appear once; the ten largest clones hold about 1.5%. These data also featured in a second study, about yellow fever vaccine responses in identical twins.

The sequenced material came from PBMCs. The receptors come from a young woman in good health.

The gene calls are TRBV7-6 and TRBJ2-1; tentatively, D is TRBD2 (6 bases). The CDR3 sequence is 14 residues long. Trimming removed 0 bases from V and 8 bases from J, with 11 bases in between. Germline V gene data show CDR1 as SGHVS and CDR2 as FNYEAQ. This chain's CDR3 is CASSLAGGSYEQFF. CDR3 DNA sequence: TGTGCCAGCAGCTTAGCGGGAGGATCCTATGAGCAGTTCTTC.

This clonotype was counted ten times or more. The chain carries TRBV5-1 and TRBJ2-1; TRBD2 matches at 7 bases. After removal of 0 bases from V and 1 base from J, the junction contained 1 base not matched to a gene. The CDR3 runs 15 residues. Germline CDR1 reads SGHRS; CDR2 reads YFSETQ. The chain's CDR3 is CASSLEAGSYNEQFF. Here the CDR3 DNA reads TGCGCCAGCAGCTTGGAAGCGGGATCCTACAATGAGCAGTTCTTC. The variable domain in full, with the rest retrieved from reference TRBV5-1 and TRBJ2-1, is KAGVTQTPRYLIKTRGQQVTLSCSPISGHRSVSWYQQTPGQGLQFLFEYFSETQRNKGNFPGRFSGRQFSNSRSEMNVSTLELGDSALYLCASSLEAGSYNEQFFGPGTRLTVL.

The chain carries TRBV2 and TRBJ2-5; 7 bases match TRBD2. Germline V gives CDR1 SNHLY, CDR2 FYNNEI. The CDR3 length is 16 residues. Trimming cost V 3 bases and J 2 bases; bases outside gene matches: 9. CDR3 DNA sequence: TGTGCCAGCAGTGACCCGGGACTACCAACGCAAGAGACCCAGTACTTC. Protein product: CASSDPGLPTQETQYF.

This clonotype showed up many times. The chain combines TRBV6-6 with TRBJ2-5; D not certain. The CDR3 consists of 13 residues. Germline V lookup: CDR1 MNHNY, CDR2 SVGAGI (reference sequence). V was pared by 6 bases and J by 4 bases, with 12 bases between. In nucleotides, the CDR3 is TGTGCCAGCAGGGTTAGTCAGGCAGAGACCCAGTACTTC. Translating it yields CASRVSQAETQYF.

There are a few counts of this clonotype. The rearrangement links TRBV28 to TRBJ2-7; 7 bases align to TRBD2. The CDR3 contains 14 residues. V lost 7 bases, J lost 7 bases, and 13 bases stayed unmatched. Germline loops: CDR1 MDHEN, CDR2 SYDVKM. The CDR3 nucleotides read TGTGCCAGCACCAGCCAACTAGCGTCAATGGAGCAGTACTTC. Its protein is CASTSQLASMEQYF.

The CDR3 is CATSDSGQSRGAEQFF. The CDR3 bases are TGTGCCACCAGTGATTCGGGACAGTCAAGGGGGGCTGAGCAGTTCTTC. J is TRBJ2-1 and V is TRBV24-1; TRBD1 is a possible D gene (7 bases). Trimming removed 2 bases from V and 9 bases from J, with 19 bases in between. Germline V gene data show CDR1 as KGHDR and CDR2 as SFDVKD. CDR3 length: 16 amino acids.

This chain uses TRBV20-1 with TRBJ2-1; TRBD2 matches at 7 bases. The CDR3 is 12 residues long. CDR1 and CDR2 from the germline V gene are DFQATT and SNEGSKA (reference sequence). V shed 6 bases and J 9 bases; nucleotides not matched to a gene: 8. The chain's CDR3 is CSAAGPRGEQFF. For the CDR3, the DNA is TGCAGTGCAGCGGGGCCCCGGGGTGAGCAGTTCTTC.

The table lists this clonotype with a few counts. The genes are TRBV20-1 and TRBJ2-7; TRBD2 might be the D (5 bases). This CDR3 is built from 13 residues. The germline V gene has CDR1 DFQATT and CDR2 SNEGSKA (reference sequence). Trimming removed 2 bases at V and 0 bases at J, with 8 bases between. As DNA, the CDR3 is TGCAGTGCTAGAACAGACTACTCCTACGAGCAGTACGTC. Its protein is CSARTDYSYEQYV.

In its sample, this clonotype was seen a few times. V gene TRBV5-5 combines with J gene TRBJ2-3; 7 nucleotides match TRBD2. The CDR3 is 15 amino acids. The ends lost 0 bases at V and 5 bases at J; junction bases unmatched: 6. Germline CDR1 SGHKS, CDR2 YYEKEE (reference sequence). Here the CDR3 DNA reads TGTGCCAGCAGCTTGGGACTAGCCGTGGGAGATACGCAGTATTTT. It is translated as CASSLGLAVGDTQYF.